The 5 T cell receptor beta chains reported below all come from one sample, sequenced in a study of metastatic and nonmetastatic thyroid tumors. Each patient came to thyroid surgery without any prior treatment (of any kind). TCRdb reassembled clones from the PCR reads with MiXCR. The sample lists about 8,000 clones, around 27% occurring once. The sequenced sample was adjacent normal tissue. All receptors come from a female donor with papillary thyroid cancer or a benign thyroid nodule (not recorded which). Some clones in this sample may be carry-over from other donors' samples.

V is TRBV25-1 and J is TRBJ2-5, with D maybe TRBD2 (6 bases). This CDR3 is 15 amino acids long. Germline values: CDR1 MGHDK, CDR2 SYGVNS. Trimming stripped 4 bases from V and 2 bases from J, with 14 bases between. Here the CDR3 DNA reads TGTGCCAGCAGTGCGCGGTCAGGAGGGCAAGAGACCCAGTACTTC. Translated, it gives CASSARSGGQETQYF.

This rearrangement joins TRBV5-1 to TRBJ2-3; 10 bases align to TRBD2. Germline CDR1 reads SGHRS; CDR2 reads YFSETQ. The CDR3 has 14 amino acids. J was trimmed by 3 bases and V by 4 bases; bases with no gene match: 2. The CDR3 sequence is CASSAGLATDTQYF. CDR3 DNA: TGCGCCAGCAGCGCGGGACTAGCGACAGATACGCAGTATTTT.

This clone has just a few counts. The genes are TRBV28 and TRBJ2-7; TRBD1 matches at 8 bases. The CDR3 sequence is 16 residues long. Germline-derived CDR1 and CDR2 are MDHEN and SYDVKM. J was trimmed by 7 bases and V by 6 bases; bases with no gene match: 17. The CDR3 loop is CASRFSAGGLIGEQYF. Here the CDR3 DNA reads TGTGCCAGCAGATTTTCCGCAGGGGGCCTTATAGGGGAGCAGTACTTC. Combining the CDR3 with reference TRBV28 and TRBJ2-7 gives the whole variable domain DVKVTQSSRYLVKRTGEKVFLECVQDMDHENMFWYRQDPGLGLRLIYFSYDVKMKEKGDIPEGYSVSREKKERFSLILESASTNQTSMYLCASRFSAGGLIGEQYFGPGTRLTVT.

The CDR3 sequence: CASRSEGIAHQKLFF. Written as DNA, the CDR3 is TGTGCCAGCAGAAGTGAGGGGATTGCCCATCAAAAACTGTTTTTT. This sequence joins TRBV28 and TRBJ1-4; tentative D call: TRBD1 (5 bases). CDR1 and CDR2 from the germline V gene are MDHEN and SYDVKM. The CDR3 is 15 residues long. Between the trimmed V and J ends, which lost 6 bases and 9 bases, there was a span of 20 bases.

On this clone: One junction end does not reproduce the germline sequence, and a read error may be involved. The chain uses TRBV28 and TRBJ2-6, with TRBD1 matching 11 bases. The CDR3 has 17 amino acids. Germline CDR1 reads MDHEN; CDR2 reads SYDVKM. The CDR3 spells CASRGQGAYSGANALTF. The CDR3 DNA sequence: TGTGCCAGCAGAGGACAGGGGGCCTACTCTGGGGCCAACGCCCTGACTTTC.